The 21 T cell receptor beta chains below all came from one sample that was sequenced in a study of regulatory T cells in long-lasting Graves disease. Time point noted: newly diagnosed GD, antithyroid drugs for less than 3 months. The TCR library was made from RNA that had been extracted from PBMCs in TRIzol. Arm-PCR of CDR3 regions and iRepertoire HTBI primers were the basis on which TCR beta libraries were built. TCRdb re-derived calls from the multiplex PCR reads in MiXCR, one entry per CDR3 protein. In the table there are under 400,000 distinct CDR3 sequences, 15% to 20% of which are singletons. This same sample was also taken into another study, of T cells in Graves' hyperthyroidism and ophthalmopathy.

Source: peripheral blood mononuclear cells (PBMCs), taken at new diagnosis, from a patient treated with antithyroid drugs. The source of these receptors is a man aged 35-49 years with Graves disease.

This clonotype was counted at least ten times. V gene TRBV5-1 combines with J gene TRBJ2-1; TRBD1 agrees at 7 bases. The V gene's germline CDR1 is SGHRS and CDR2 YFSETQ. CDR3 size: 14 residues. V shed 5 bases and J 8 bases; nucleotides not matched to a gene: 10. The CDR3 reads CASRRQGRVDEQFF. The CDR3 DNA reads as TGCGCCAGCAGACGACAGGGTCGCGTCGATGAGCAGTTCTTC.

The DNA of the CDR3 is TGTGCCAGCACCGGGACACGGGCCTCCTACGAGCAGTACTTC. It translates to CASTGTRASYEQYF. The V gene is TRBV12-3 or TRBV12-4, the J gene TRBJ2-7, with D perhaps matching TRBD1 (6 bases). This CDR3 region has 14 residues. The V gene lost 7 bases and the J gene lost 0 bases, with 13 bases spanning the gap.

Ten or more counts support this clonotype. The V gene is TRBV20-1, the J gene TRBJ2-7, with 9 bases lining up with TRBD2. The V and J ends lost 0 bases and 1 base, in that order; junction bases with no gene match: 4. The CDR3 is made up of 15 amino acids. Looked up from germline, CDR1 is DFQATT and CDR2 is SNEGSKA (reference sequence). The CDR3 loop reads CSAREPSGKSYEQYF. CDR3 nucleotides: TGCAGTGCTAGAGAACCTAGCGGGAAATCCTACGAGCAGTACTTC.

Ten or more counts support this clonotype. V and J are TRBV9 and TRBJ2-1; D gene ambiguous. Trimming left V 0 bases short and J 6 bases short, with 7 bases between. Germline assignment: CDR1 SGDLS and CDR2 YYNGEE. The CDR3 loop spans 13 amino acids. The CDR3 reads CASSVATSNEQFF. The CDR3 DNA sequence: TGTGCCAGCAGCGTAGCAACCTCCAATGAGCAGTTCTTC.

This clonotype was observed a handful of times. J is TRBJ2-7 and V is TRBV9; D possibly matches TRBD1 or TRBD2 (7 bases each). V lost 2 bases and J 6 bases, leaving 18 bases between the germline ends. Germline lookup yields CDR1 SGDLS and CDR2 YYNGEE. The length of the CDR3 is 15 residues. The CDR3 region is CASSVRGGSVGEQYF. In nucleotides, the CDR3 is TGTGCCAGCAGCGTCAGGGGGGGGAGTGTCGGCGAGCAGTACTTC.

There are a few counts of this clonotype. This chain uses TRBV5-6 with TRBJ2-1; D gene ambiguous. Matching the DNA end better, TRBJ2-5 makes the J call doubtful. The V gene's germline CDR1 is SGHDT and CDR2 YYEEEE. This CDR3 has 11 residues. CDR3 bases: TGTGCCAGCAGCCGAAAAGAGACCCAGTACTTC. Translation: CASSRKETQYF.

This clonotype showed up just a few times. This chain links TRBV12-3 or TRBV12-4 with TRBJ2-5; 10 nucleotides line up with TRBD1. The CDR3 loop spans 14 amino acids. V lost 6 bases, J lost 4 bases, and 5 bases stayed unmatched. CDR3 DNA sequence: TGTGCCAGCAGGAGACAGGGGGCGGGAGAGACCCAGTACTTC. Protein: CASRRQGAGETQYF.

The V call is TRBV4-2, the J call TRBJ2-5, with D possibly TRBD2 on 7 matching bases. This CDR3 has 15 amino acids. V gave up 4 bases and J gave up 5 bases, with 17 bases separating them. The V gene's germline CDR1 is LGHNA and CDR2 YNFKEQ. CDR3 residues: CASSRGGEEKETQYF. CDR3 nucleotides: TGTGCCAGCAGCCGGGGGGGCGAGGAGAAGGAGACCCAGTACTTC.

This clonotype was picked up many times. The V and J genes are TRBV20-1 and TRBJ2-7; 7 bases match TRBD1. Trimming took 4 bases from V and 5 from J; bases not matched to a gene: 14. The CDR3 totals 15 residues. Germline V gives CDR1 DFQATT, CDR2 SNEGSKA (reference sequence). This CDR3 is CSAKDRQHRKDEQYF. The CDR3 DNA follows: TGCAGTGCTAAGGACAGGCAGCATCGGAAGGACGAGCAGTACTTC.

This chain links TRBV2 with TRBJ2-7; possible D gene TRBD2, 5 bases. Germline CDR1 and CDR2: SNHLY and FYNNEI. The CDR3 totals 15 residues. V lost 1 base, J lost 5 bases, and 15 bases lay in between. The DNA of the CDR3 is TGTGCCAGCAGTGAAGGATACGGGAAGAGGGACGAGCAGTACTTC. Its protein is CASSEGYGKRDEQYF.

There are many counts of this clonotype. The chain joins TRBV5-1 to TRBJ2-1; D is uncertain. There are 16 residues in the CDR3. Trimming removed 3 bases at V and 10 bases at J, with 23 bases between. The germline V gene has CDR1 SGHRS and CDR2 YFSETQ. The CDR3, as DNA: TGCGCCAGCAGCTATATCTTCCCCGGCCCTATTCGCGAGCAGTTCTTC. Amino acids: CASSYIFPGPIREQFF.

Comment on this clonotype: A read error is possible here, since a much larger clone lies one base away. The gene calls are TRBV27 and TRBJ1-1, with TRBD1 matching 7 bases. Germline V gene sequence: CDR1 MNHEY, CDR2 SMNVEV (reference sequence). The CDR3 consists of 15 residues. Trimming removed 4 bases from V and 2 bases from J; junction bases left unmatched: 7. The CDR3 protein is CASSSGQGVNTEAFF. CDR3 bases: TGTGCCAGCAGTTCCGGCCAGGGGGTTAACACTGAAGCTTTCTTT.

This clonotype came up many times. The chain employs TRBV2 and TRBJ1-4; D remains ambiguous. The V gene's germline CDR1 is SNHLY and CDR2 FYNNEI. Trimming removed 6 bases at V and 2 bases at J, with 10 bases between. CDR3 size: 14 residues. CDR3 coding DNA: TGTGCCAGCAGCAAGACGGCGACTAATGAAAAACTGTTTTTT. Translating gives CASSKTATNEKLFF.

Only a few counts were recorded for this clonotype. This sequence joins TRBV27 and TRBJ1-4; 9 nucleotides match TRBD1. The junction had 10 bases not matched to a gene; V was cut back by 6 bases and J by 8 bases. The germline gives CDR1 MNHEY, CDR2 SMNVEV (reference sequence). The CDR3 sequence is 15 residues long. CDR3 in DNA: TGTGCCAGCAGACTTGGGACAGGGAGGGAGGAAAAACTGTTTTTT. It encodes CASRLGTGREEKLFF.

This rearrangement joins TRBV20-1 to TRBJ2-2; 10 positions match TRBD1. The J segment lost 5 bases and the V segment lost 0 bases, leaving 6 bases of the junction unmatched. The V gene's germline CDR1 is DFQATT and CDR2 SNEGSKA (reference sequence). This CDR3 contains 16 residues. The CDR3 region is CSARDGQGERTGELFF. The CDR3, as DNA: TGCAGTGCTAGAGACGGACAGGGGGAAAGAACCGGGGAGCTGTTTTTT.

This clonotype was recorded a few times. This chain uses TRBV2 with TRBJ1-6, with no clear D. This CDR3 comprises 12 residues. The V end was cut by 6 bases, the J end by 5 bases, with 5 bases between. Looked up from germline, CDR1 is SNHLY and CDR2 is FYNNEI. This CDR3 is CASRQDNSPLHF. Here the CDR3 DNA reads TGTGCCAGCAGGCAGGATAATTCACCCCTCCACTTT. Full variable domain (outside the CDR3, taken from reference TRBV2 and TRBJ1-6): EPEVTQTPSHQVTQMGQEVILRCVPISNHLYFYWYRQILGQKVEFLVSFYNNEISEKSEIFDDQFSVERPDGSNFTLKIRSTKLEDSAMYFCASRQDNSPLHFGNGTRLTVT.

In this sample, this clonotype turned up many times. The chain combines TRBV29-1 with TRBJ1-1; D unresolved. V dropped 1 base and J dropped 10 bases, with 7 bases sitting between them. Germline V gene data show CDR1 as SQVTM and CDR2 as ANQGSEA. CDR3 length: 10 residues. The chain's CDR3 is CSVEVSGAFF. The CDR3, as DNA: TGCAGCGTTGAAGTCAGTGGAGCTTTCTTT. The full variable domain, its missing parts supplied by reference TRBV29-1 and TRBJ1-1, is SAVISQKPSRDICQRGTSLTIQCQVDSQVTMMFWYRQQPGQSLTLIATANQGSEATYESGFVIDKFPISRPNLTFSTLTVSNMSPEDSSIYLCSVEVSGAFFGQGTRLTVV.

This clonotype was counted many times. J is TRBJ2-7 and V is TRBV7-9; TRBD1 might be the D (6 bases). The V gene's germline CDR1 is SEHNR and CDR2 FQNEAQ (reference sequence). With 3 bases removed from V and 7 bases from J, the gap between germline ends came to 7 bases. The CDR3 totals 11 residues. The CDR3 bases are TGTGCCAGCAGCTTTACAGGGGAGCAGTACTTC. It translates to CASSFTGEQYF.

This clonotype was counted at least ten times. The chain joins TRBV12-3 or TRBV12-4 to TRBJ1-5, with 8 bases aligning to TRBD1. The CDR3 contains 15 residues. V lost 3 bases to trimming and J lost 1 base; unmatched junction nucleotides: 2. For the CDR3, the DNA is TGTGCCAGCAGTTTTGACAGGGGAAGCAATCAGCCCCAGCATTTT. This sequence encodes CASSFDRGSNQPQHF.

In this sample, this clonotype turned up many times. The rearrangement uses TRBV18 and TRBJ2-5, with 13 bases aligning to TRBD2. The germline CDR1 and CDR2 sequences are KGHSH and LQKENI. Losses at the gene ends were 2 bases for V and 5 bases for J; bases not matched to a gene: 14. The CDR3 covers 19 residues. DNA for the CDR3: TGTGCCAGCTCACCAACGCTTCGACGCACTAGCGGGGGGGAGGAGACCCAGTACTTC. Residues: CASSPTLRRTSGGEETQYF.

V is TRBV24-1 and J is TRBJ1-2; TRBD1 matches 7 bases. Germline loops: CDR1 KGHDR, CDR2 SFDVKD. With V trimmed by 4 bases and J by 8 bases, 6 bases remained unmatched. The CDR3 runs 13 residues. The CDR3 loop is CATSDPDRPGYTF. The CDR3, as DNA: TGTGCCACCAGTGACCCGGACAGGCCAGGCTACACCTTC.